The T cell receptor beta chain described here comes from a study of regulatory T cells in long-lasting Graves disease. The time point: newly diagnosed GD, antithyroid drugs for less than 3 months. PBMC RNA served as the TCR library source. Through Arm-PCR of CDR3 regions and iRepertoire HTBI primers, TCR beta libraries were built. TCRdb independently ran MiXCR on the multiplex PCR reads; one entry per CDR3 protein. The sample yields about 370,000 distinct CDR3 sequences, roughly a sixth seen once. This clonotype was recorded many times. The antigen is undetermined. Whole-study findings and limits: Thyroid tissue was not sampled; only peripheral blood was. New patients shared 800 to 1,000 public clonotypes, and persistent patients shared more, with approximately 2,500.

The TCR was taken from a female donor with Graves disease. Sequences were derived from peripheral blood mononuclear cells (PBMCs), sampled at new diagnosis, from a patient treated with antithyroid drugs.

Here the CDR3 reads CASTWTGGTSYNEQFF. CDR3 sequence (DNA): TGTGCCAGCACCTGGACAGGGGGGACCTCCTACAATGAGCAGTTCTTC. V and J are TRBV12-3 or TRBV12-4 and TRBJ2-1, with 10 nucleotides matching TRBD1. The trim removed 7 bases at V and 0 bases at J, leaving 6 bases unmatched. This CDR3 region has 16 residues.